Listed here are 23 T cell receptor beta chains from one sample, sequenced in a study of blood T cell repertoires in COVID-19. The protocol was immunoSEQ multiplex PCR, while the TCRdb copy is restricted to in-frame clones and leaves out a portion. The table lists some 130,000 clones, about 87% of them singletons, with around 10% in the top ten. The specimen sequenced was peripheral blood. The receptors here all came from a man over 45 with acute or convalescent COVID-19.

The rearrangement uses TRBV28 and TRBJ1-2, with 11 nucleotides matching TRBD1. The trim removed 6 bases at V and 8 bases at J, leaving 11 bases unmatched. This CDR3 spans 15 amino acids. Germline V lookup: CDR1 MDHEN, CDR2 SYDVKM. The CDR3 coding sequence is TGTGCCAGCAGAGAGTACGGGACAGGGGGAGGAGGCTACACCTTC. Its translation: CASREYGTGGGGYTF.

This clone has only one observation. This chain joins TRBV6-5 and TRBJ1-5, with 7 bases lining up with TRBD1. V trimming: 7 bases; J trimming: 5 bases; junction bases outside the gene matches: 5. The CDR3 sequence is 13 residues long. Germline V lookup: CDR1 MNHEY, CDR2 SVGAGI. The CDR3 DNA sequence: TGTGCCAGCACAGGGCAGGGGGATCAGCCCCAGCATTTT. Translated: CASTGQGDQPQHF.

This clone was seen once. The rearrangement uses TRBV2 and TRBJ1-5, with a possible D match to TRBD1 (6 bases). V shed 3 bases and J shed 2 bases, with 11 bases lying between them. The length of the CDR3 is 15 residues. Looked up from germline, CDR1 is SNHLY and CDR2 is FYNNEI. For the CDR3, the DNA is TGTGCCAGCAGTGACTCCAGGGGACGCAATCAGCCCCAGCATTTT. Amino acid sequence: CASSDSRGRNQPQHF. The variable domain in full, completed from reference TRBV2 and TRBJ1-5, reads EPEVTQTPSHQVTQMGQEVILRCVPISNHLYFYWYRQILGQKVEFLVSFYNNEISEKSEIFDDQFSVERPDGSNFTLKIRSTKLEDSAMYFCASSDSRGRNQPQHFGDGTRLSIL.

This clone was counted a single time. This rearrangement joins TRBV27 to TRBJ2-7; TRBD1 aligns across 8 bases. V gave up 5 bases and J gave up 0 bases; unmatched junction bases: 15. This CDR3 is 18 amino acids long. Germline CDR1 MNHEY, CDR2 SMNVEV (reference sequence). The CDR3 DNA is TGTGCCAGCAGTCCCCCCCCTTACCAGGGGGCAATCTCCTACGAGCAGTACTTC. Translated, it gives CASSPPPYQGAISYEQYF.

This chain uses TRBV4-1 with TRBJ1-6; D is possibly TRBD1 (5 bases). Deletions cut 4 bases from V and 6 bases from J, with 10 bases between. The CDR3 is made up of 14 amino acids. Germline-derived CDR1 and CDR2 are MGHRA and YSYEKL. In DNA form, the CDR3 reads TGCGCCAGCAGCCGGCAGGGATCTAATTCACCCCTCCACTTT. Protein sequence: CASSRQGSNSPLHF.

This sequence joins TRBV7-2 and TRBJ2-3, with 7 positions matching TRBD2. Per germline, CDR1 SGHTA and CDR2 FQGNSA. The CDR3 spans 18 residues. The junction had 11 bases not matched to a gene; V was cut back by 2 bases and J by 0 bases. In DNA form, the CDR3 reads TGTGCCAGCAGCTTATTGTCAGCGGGGAGCCTAAGCACAGATACGCAGTATTTT. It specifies CASSLLSAGSLSTDTQYF.

The CDR3 DNA reads TGTGCCAGCAGCCAAACCCTACCGAGCACTGAAGCTTTCTTT. Amino acids: CASSQTLPSTEAFF. This chain links TRBV3-1 (or the pseudogene TRBV3-2) with TRBJ1-1; no clear D. The V and J ends lost 2 bases and 4 bases respectively, with 11 bases between them. In germline, CDR1 is LGHDT, CDR2 YNNKEL (reference sequence). CDR3 length: 14 amino acids.

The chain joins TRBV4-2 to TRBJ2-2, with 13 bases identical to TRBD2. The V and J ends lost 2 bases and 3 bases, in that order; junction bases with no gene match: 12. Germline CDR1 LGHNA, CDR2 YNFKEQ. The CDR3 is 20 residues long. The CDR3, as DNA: TGTGCCAGCAGCCAACCTTACAAGACTAGCGGGAGGTTCGACACCGGGGAGCTGTTTTTT. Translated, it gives CASSQPYKTSGRFDTGELFF.

The CDR3 spells CASSYSAAAAGEAFF. The CDR3 nucleotides read TGTGCCAGCAGTTACTCTGCCGCGGCGGCGGGTGAAGCTTTCTTT. The V gene is TRBV6-6, the J gene TRBJ1-1; D gene ambiguous. CDR1 and CDR2 from the germline V gene are MNHNY and SVGAGI (reference sequence). The CDR3 is made up of 15 amino acids. V lost 0 bases and J lost 7, with 15 bases in between.

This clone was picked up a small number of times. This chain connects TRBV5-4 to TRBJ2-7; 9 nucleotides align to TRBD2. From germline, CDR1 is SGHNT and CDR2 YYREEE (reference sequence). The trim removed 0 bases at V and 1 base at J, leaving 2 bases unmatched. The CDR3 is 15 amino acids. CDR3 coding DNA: TGTGCCAGCAGCTTGGCTAGCGGGGTTTCCTACGAGCAGTACTTC. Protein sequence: CASSLASGVSYEQYF.

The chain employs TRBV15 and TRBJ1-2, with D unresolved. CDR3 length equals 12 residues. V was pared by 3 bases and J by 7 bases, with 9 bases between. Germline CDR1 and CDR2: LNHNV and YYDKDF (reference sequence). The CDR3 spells CATSRPGGGYTF. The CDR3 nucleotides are TGTGCCACCAGCAGGCCCGGTGGTGGCTACACCTTC.

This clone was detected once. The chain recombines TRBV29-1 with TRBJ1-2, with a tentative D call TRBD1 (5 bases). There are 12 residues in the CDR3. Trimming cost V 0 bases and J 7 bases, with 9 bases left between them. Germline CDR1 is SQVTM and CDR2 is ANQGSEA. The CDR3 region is CSVEEGRVGYTF. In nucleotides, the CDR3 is TGCAGCGTTGAAGAAGGCAGGGTTGGCTACACCTTC. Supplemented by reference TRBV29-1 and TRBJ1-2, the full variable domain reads SAVISQKPSRDICQRGTSLTIQCQVDSQVTMMFWYRQQPGQSLTLIATANQGSEATYESGFVIDKFPISRPNLTFSTLTVSNMSPEDSSIYLCSVEEGRVGYTFGSGTRLTVV.

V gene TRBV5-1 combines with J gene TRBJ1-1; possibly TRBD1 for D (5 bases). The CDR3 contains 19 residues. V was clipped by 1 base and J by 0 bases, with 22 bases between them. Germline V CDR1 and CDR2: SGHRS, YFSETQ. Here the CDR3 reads CASSLLGVTGNLVNTEAFF. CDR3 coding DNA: TGCGCCAGCAGCTTGCTGGGCGTCACAGGCAACCTTGTGAACACTGAAGCTTTCTTT.

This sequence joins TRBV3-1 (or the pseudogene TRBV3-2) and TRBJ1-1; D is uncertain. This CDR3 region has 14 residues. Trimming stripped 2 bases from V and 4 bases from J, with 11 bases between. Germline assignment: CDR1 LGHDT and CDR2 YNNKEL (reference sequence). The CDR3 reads CASSQIGNPTEAFF. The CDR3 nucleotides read TGTGCCAGCAGCCAAATCGGGAACCCCACTGAAGCTTTCTTT.

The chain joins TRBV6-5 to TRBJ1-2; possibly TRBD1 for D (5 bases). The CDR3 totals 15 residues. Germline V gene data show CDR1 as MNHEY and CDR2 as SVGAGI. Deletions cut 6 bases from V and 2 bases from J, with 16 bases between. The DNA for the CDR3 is TGTGCCAGCAGACAATGGGGTCAGGGAAACTATGGCTACACCTTC. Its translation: CASRQWGQGNYGYTF.

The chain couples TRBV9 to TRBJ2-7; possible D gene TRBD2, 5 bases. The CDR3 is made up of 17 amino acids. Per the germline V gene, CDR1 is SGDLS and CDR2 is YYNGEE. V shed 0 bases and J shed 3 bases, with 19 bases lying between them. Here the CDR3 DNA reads TGTGCCAGCAGCGTAGGTCAGGAACGGGGAAGGAGCTACGAGCAGTACTTC. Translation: CASSVGQERGRSYEQYF.

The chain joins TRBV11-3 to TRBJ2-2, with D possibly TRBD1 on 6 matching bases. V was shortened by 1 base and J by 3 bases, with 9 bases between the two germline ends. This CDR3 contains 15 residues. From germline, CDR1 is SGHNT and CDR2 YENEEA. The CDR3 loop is CASSLGRGYTGELFF. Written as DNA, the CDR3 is TGTGCCAGCAGCTTAGGCAGGGGTTACACCGGGGAGCTGTTTTTT.

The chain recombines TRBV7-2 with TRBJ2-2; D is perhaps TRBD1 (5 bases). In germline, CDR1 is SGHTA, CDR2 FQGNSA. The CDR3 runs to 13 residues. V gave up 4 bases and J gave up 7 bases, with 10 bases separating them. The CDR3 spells CASSSRGIGELFF. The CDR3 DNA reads TGTGCCAGCAGCTCAAGGGGTATCGGGGAGCTGTTTTTT.

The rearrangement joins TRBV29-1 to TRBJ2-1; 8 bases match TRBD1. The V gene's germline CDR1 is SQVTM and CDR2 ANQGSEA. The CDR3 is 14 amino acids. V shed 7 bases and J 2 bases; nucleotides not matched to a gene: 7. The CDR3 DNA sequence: TGCAGCGCCCAGACGGACAGGGCCTACAATGAGCAGTTCTTC. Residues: CSAQTDRAYNEQFF.

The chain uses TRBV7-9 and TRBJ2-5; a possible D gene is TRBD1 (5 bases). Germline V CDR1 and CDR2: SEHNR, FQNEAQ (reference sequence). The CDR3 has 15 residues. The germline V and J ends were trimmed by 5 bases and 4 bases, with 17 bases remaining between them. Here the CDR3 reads CASSESTRALETQYF. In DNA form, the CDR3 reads TGTGCCAGCAGCGAAAGCACCAGGGCTTTAGAGACCCAGTACTTC.

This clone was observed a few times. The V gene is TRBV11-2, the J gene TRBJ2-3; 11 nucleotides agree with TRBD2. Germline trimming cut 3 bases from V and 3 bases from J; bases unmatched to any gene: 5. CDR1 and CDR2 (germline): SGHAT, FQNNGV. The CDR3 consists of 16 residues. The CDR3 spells CASSLSSGRITDTQYF. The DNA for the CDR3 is TGTGCCAGCAGCTTGTCTAGCGGGAGGATTACAGATACGCAGTATTTT.

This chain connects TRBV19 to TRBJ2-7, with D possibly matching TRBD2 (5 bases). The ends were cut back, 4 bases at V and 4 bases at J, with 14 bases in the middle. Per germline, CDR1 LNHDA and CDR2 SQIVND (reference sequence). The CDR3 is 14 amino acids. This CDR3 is CASSSWETSYEQYF. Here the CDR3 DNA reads TGTGCCAGTAGTAGCTGGGAGACGAGTTACGAGCAGTACTTC.

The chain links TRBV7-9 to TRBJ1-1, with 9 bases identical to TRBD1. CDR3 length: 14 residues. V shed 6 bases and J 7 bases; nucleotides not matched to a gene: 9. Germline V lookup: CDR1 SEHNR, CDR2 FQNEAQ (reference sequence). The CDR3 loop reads CASSYTGGAGEAFF. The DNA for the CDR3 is TGTGCCAGCAGTTACACAGGGGGCGCGGGTGAAGCTTTCTTT.